A selection of T cell receptor beta chains follows, all from one sample in a study of blood T cell repertoires in COVID-19. The method was immunoSEQ multiplex PCR; TCRdb's version includes in-frame clones alone and lacks a portion of them. Found here are 400,000 to 550,000 clones, about 90% of them singletons; the top ten hold under 2.5%. Sequencing was carried out using PBMCs or T cells enriched from blood (not recorded which). The receptors come from a young woman with acute COVID-19. CDR3s include the opening cysteine and the closing phenylalanine or tryptophan. Fields, in order: V gene, clone size, D gene, J gene, CDR3 protein, CDR3 DNA. D genes are given only for firm matches. Clone size appears in some rows only: once, few, many, or a class for an expanded clone.

v_call: TRBV19
clone_size: NA
d_call: TRBD1
j_call: TRBJ1-3
cdr3_aa: CASSVRQGTGNTIYF
cdr3_nt: TGTGCCAGTAGTGTCCGACAGGGGACTGGAAACACCATATATTTT

v_call: TRBV19
clone_size: NA
d_call: TRBD1
j_call: TRBJ2-1
cdr3_aa: CASSRTGPYNEQFF
cdr3_nt: TGTGCCAGTAGCAGGACAGGGCCCTACAATGAGCAGTTCTTC

v_call: TRBV7-8
clone_size: NA
d_call: NA
j_call: TRBJ2-7
cdr3_aa: CASSQNQDRIDYEQYF
cdr3_nt: TGTGCCAGCAGCCAAAATCAAGACAGGATTGACTACGAGCAGTACTTC

v_call: TRBV28
clone_size: NA
d_call: NA
j_call: TRBJ2-1
cdr3_aa: CASSFLAGRNEQFF
cdr3_nt: TGTGCCAGCAGTTTTTTGGCGGGGAGAAATGAGCAGTTCTTC

v_call: TRBV10-3
clone_size: NA
d_call: TRBD1
j_call: TRBJ1-5
cdr3_aa: CAIRGDRGQQPQHF
cdr3_nt: TGTGCCATCAGGGGCGACAGGGGGCAACAGCCCCAGCATTTT

v_call: TRBV3-1/TRBV3-2
clone_size: NA
d_call: NA
j_call: TRBJ2-7
cdr3_aa: CASSLSTNSPTNYEQYF
cdr3_nt: TGTGCCAGCAGCCTTAGTACGAACAGCCCCACCAACTACGAGCAGTACTTC

v_call: TRBV6-5
clone_size: NA
d_call: TRBD1
j_call: TRBJ1-1
cdr3_aa: CASRPQGIAEAFF
cdr3_nt: TGTGCCAGCAGACCACAGGGGATAGCTGAAGCTTTCTTT

v_call: TRBV27
clone_size: NA
d_call: NA
j_call: TRBJ2-2
cdr3_aa: CASSLNTGELFF
cdr3_nt: TGTGCCAGCAGTCTAAACACCGGGGAGCTGTTTTTT

v_call: TRBV6-2/TRBV6-3
clone_size: NA
d_call: TRBD2
j_call: TRBJ2-7
cdr3_aa: CASSEGLAGSYEQYF
cdr3_nt: TGTGCCAGCAGTGAGGGACTAGCGGGATCCTACGAGCAGTACTTC

v_call: TRBV7-9
clone_size: NA
d_call: NA
j_call: TRBJ2-7
cdr3_aa: CASSLDLSDEQYF
cdr3_nt: TGTGCCAGCAGCTTAGATCTCTCGGACGAGCAGTACTTC

v_call: TRBV9
clone_size: NA
d_call: TRBD2
j_call: TRBJ2-1
cdr3_aa: CASSGPGRDDEQFF
cdr3_nt: TGTGCCAGCAGCGGCCCCGGGAGGGACGATGAGCAGTTCTTC

v_call: TRBV5-4
clone_size: NA
d_call: TRBD2
j_call: TRBJ2-2
cdr3_aa: CASSFETSGTGELFF
cdr3_nt: TGTGCCAGCAGCTTTGAGACTAGCGGGACCGGGGAGCTGTTTTTT

v_call: TRBV7-2
clone_size: NA
d_call: TRBD1
j_call: TRBJ1-1
cdr3_aa: CASSFFGTGNTEAFF
cdr3_nt: TGTGCCAGCAGCTTTTTTGGGACAGGGAACACTGAAGCTTTCTTT

v_call: TRBV28
clone_size: NA
d_call: TRBD1
j_call: TRBJ2-5
cdr3_aa: CASSLSDRGQTQYF
cdr3_nt: TGTGCCAGCAGTTTATCGGACAGGGGGCAGACCCAGTACTTC

v_call: TRBV29-1
clone_size: NA
d_call: NA
j_call: TRBJ1-2
cdr3_aa: CSVPGRGSYGYTF
cdr3_nt: TGCAGCGTTCCCGGTAGGGGATCGTATGGCTACACCTTC

v_call: TRBV2
clone_size: NA
d_call: TRBD2
j_call: TRBJ2-1
cdr3_aa: CASRAGGLANEQFF
cdr3_nt: TGTGCCAGCAGGGCGGGGGGACTAGCCAATGAGCAGTTCTTC

v_call: TRBV27
clone_size: NA
d_call: NA
j_call: TRBJ1-1
cdr3_aa: CASSWAGDTEAFF
cdr3_nt: TGTGCCAGCAGCTGGGCAGGGGACACTGAAGCTTTCTTT

v_call: TRBV4-3
clone_size: NA
d_call: NA
j_call: TRBJ1-5
cdr3_aa: CASSQEAPGHPLGQPQHF
cdr3_nt: TGCGCCAGCAGCCAAGAAGCCCCGGGACACCCACTTGGGCAGCCCCAGCATTTT

v_call: TRBV10-3
clone_size: NA
d_call: NA
j_call: TRBJ1-3
cdr3_aa: CAISAQAILGNTIYF
cdr3_nt: TGTGCCATCAGTGCGCAGGCGATCCTCGGAAACACCATATATTTT

v_call: TRBV7-9
clone_size: NA
d_call: NA
j_call: TRBJ2-1
cdr3_aa: CASSPAGLASNEQFF
cdr3_nt: TGTGCCAGCAGCCCGGCGGGCCTAGCGAGCAATGAGCAGTTCTTC

v_call: TRBV3-1/TRBV3-2
clone_size: few
d_call: TRBD1
j_call: TRBJ1-2
cdr3_aa: CASSQNGQGGYTF
cdr3_nt: TGTGCCAGCAGCCAAAACGGACAGGGTGGCTACACCTTC

v_call: TRBV5-1
clone_size: NA
d_call: NA
j_call: TRBJ1-2
cdr3_aa: CASSLSGPSYGYTF
cdr3_nt: TGCGCCAGCAGCTTAAGTGGTCCCAGCTATGGCTACACCTTC

v_call: TRBV6-5
clone_size: NA
d_call: NA
j_call: TRBJ2-6
cdr3_aa: CASAKTGSGANVLTF
cdr3_nt: TGTGCCAGCGCCAAGACAGGCTCTGGGGCCAACGTCCTGACTTTC

v_call: TRBV7-3
clone_size: NA
d_call: TRBD2
j_call: TRBJ2-1
cdr3_aa: CASSMTSGGYNEQFF
cdr3_nt: TGTGCCAGCAGCATGACTAGCGGGGGTTACAATGAGCAGTTCTTC

v_call: TRBV11-2
clone_size: NA
d_call: NA
j_call: TRBJ2-5
cdr3_aa: CASSGRTTKETQYF
cdr3_nt: TGTGCCAGCAGCGGAAGGACAACCAAAGAGACCCAGTACTTC

v_call: TRBV18
clone_size: NA
d_call: TRBD1
j_call: TRBJ1-2
cdr3_aa: CASSPGGQEGLEPNGYTF
cdr3_nt: TGTGCCAGCTCACCAGGAGGACAGGAGGGCCTGGAGCCGAATGGCTACACCTTC

v_call: TRBV25-1
clone_size: NA
d_call: NA
j_call: TRBJ1-6
cdr3_aa: CASSGGSLGVPLHF
cdr3_nt: TGTGCCAGCAGTGGCGGCAGCCTTGGCGTTCCCCTCCACTTT

v_call: TRBV28
clone_size: NA
d_call: TRBD1
j_call: TRBJ1-6
cdr3_aa: CASRTGTATYNSPLHF
cdr3_nt: TGTGCCAGCAGGACCGGGACAGCCACCTATAATTCACCCCTCCACTTT

v_call: TRBV11-3
clone_size: NA
d_call: NA
j_call: TRBJ2-7
cdr3_aa: CASSLGQGRIYEQYF
cdr3_nt: TGTGCCAGCAGCTTAGGCCAGGGGCGGATCTACGAGCAGTACTTC

v_call: TRBV5-1
clone_size: NA
d_call: NA
j_call: TRBJ1-4
cdr3_aa: CASSLEQGNEKLFF
cdr3_nt: TGCGCCAGCAGCTTGGAACAGGGTAATGAAAAACTGTTTTTT

v_call: TRBV19
clone_size: NA
d_call: TRBD1
j_call: TRBJ1-1
cdr3_aa: CASSMGTVMNTEAFF
cdr3_nt: TGTGCCAGTAGTATGGGGACAGTCATGAACACTGAAGCTTTCTTT

v_call: TRBV5-5
clone_size: NA
d_call: TRBD2
j_call: TRBJ2-5
cdr3_aa: CASSLQGSGRVETQYF
cdr3_nt: TGTGCCAGCAGCTTGCAAGGTAGCGGGAGAGTGGAGACCCAGTACTTC

v_call: TRBV11-2
clone_size: NA
d_call: NA
j_call: TRBJ2-6
cdr3_aa: CASSFYPTGRPSGANVLTF
cdr3_nt: TGTGCCAGCAGCTTTTACCCGACAGGGAGGCCCTCTGGGGCCAACGTCCTGACTTTC

v_call: TRBV7-2
clone_size: NA
d_call: TRBD1
j_call: TRBJ2-7
cdr3_aa: CASSWGQESYEQYF
cdr3_nt: TGTGCCAGCAGCTGGGGACAGGAGAGCTACGAGCAGTACTTC

v_call: TRBV6-1
clone_size: NA
d_call: NA
j_call: TRBJ2-2
cdr3_aa: CASREQVAHLAGELFF
cdr3_nt: TGTGCCAGCAGGGAACAGGTTGCACATTTGGCCGGGGAGCTGTTTTTT

v_call: TRBV6-5
clone_size: NA
d_call: TRBD1
j_call: TRBJ1-5
cdr3_aa: CASSYRTGDQPQHF
cdr3_nt: TGTGCCAGCAGTTACAGGACAGGTGATCAGCCCCAGCATTTT

v_call: TRBV29-1
clone_size: NA
d_call: NA
j_call: TRBJ2-5
cdr3_aa: CSVDGHQETQYF
cdr3_nt: TGCAGCGTTGATGGCCACCAAGAGACCCAGTACTTC

v_call: TRBV3-1/TRBV3-2
clone_size: once
d_call: TRBD1
j_call: TRBJ1-1
cdr3_aa: CASSHTGAGNTEAFF
cdr3_nt: TGTGCCAGCAGCCACACAGGGGCCGGGAACACTGAAGCTTTCTTT

v_call: TRBV6-5
clone_size: NA
d_call: TRBD1
j_call: TRBJ1-1
cdr3_aa: CASSYSGTGRATEAFF
cdr3_nt: TGTGCCAGCAGTTACTCAGGGACAGGACGGGCCACTGAAGCTTTCTTT

v_call: TRBV28
clone_size: NA
d_call: TRBD1
j_call: TRBJ1-6
cdr3_aa: CASTQGENNSPLHF
cdr3_nt: TGTGCCAGCACCCAGGGGGAAAATAATTCACCCCTCCACTTT

v_call: TRBV5-1
clone_size: NA
d_call: TRBD1
j_call: TRBJ2-7
cdr3_aa: CASSRDRPSYEQYF
cdr3_nt: TGCGCCAGCAGCAGGGACAGGCCCTCCTACGAGCAGTACTTC

v_call: TRBV7-3
clone_size: once
d_call: NA
j_call: TRBJ1-5
cdr3_aa: CASSLIAGQPQHF
cdr3_nt: TGTGCCAGCAGCTTAATTGCGGGTCAGCCCCAGCATTTT

v_call: TRBV5-1
clone_size: NA
d_call: NA
j_call: TRBJ1-3
cdr3_aa: CASRETGFSSGNTIYF
cdr3_nt: TGCGCCAGCAGGGAGACAGGCTTCTCCTCTGGAAACACCATATATTTT

v_call: TRBV2
clone_size: NA
d_call: NA
j_call: TRBJ2-5
cdr3_aa: CASSGVGAETQYF
cdr3_nt: TGTGCCAGCAGTGGAGTGGGAGCGGAGACCCAGTACTTC